Below, one TCR beta chain is given with its context. The data are from a study of OX40 agonist ivuxolimab in advanced cancers. Study details: A history of anti-PD-1, anti-PD-L1 or anti-CTLA-4 therapy was acceptable, and approximately 40% had some.

Produced via immunoSEQ multiplex PCR; TCRdb's table is partial and in-frame only. The data show about 34,000 clones, with roughly 80% seen just once and roughly 2.5% held by the top ten. Germline V gene data show CDR1 as WNHNN and CDR2 as SYGVQD (reference sequence). Between the trimmed V and J ends, which lost 3 bases and 5 bases, there was a span of 14 bases. The CDR3 has 14 residues. This chain connects TRBV10-1 to TRBJ2-7; D not resolved. Sequenced here: CD4+ or CD8+ T cells sorted from blood, sampled in a trial of the OX40 agonist ivuxolimab. This sequence was found in an adult with an advanced solid tumor such as melanoma, head and neck, liver or kidney cancer. CDR3 protein: CASSDQVVVDEQYF. The CDR3 DNA reads as TGCGCCAGCAGTGACCAGGTCGTCGTCGACGAGCAGTACTTC.